This TCR beta chain was profiled in a study of shared clonotypes between healthy human individuals. Background on the study: CD4 naive and CD4 memory each took three plates per donor, while CD8 naive took two and CD8 memory one.

Libraries were prepared by immunoSEQ multiplex PCR; TCRdb keeps only in-frame clonotypes and omits some of them. The sample has hundreds of thousands of clones, approximately 75% seen once. The CDR3 spans 13 residues. Germline V lookup: CDR1 MNHEY, CDR2 SVGAGI. The V end lost 6 bases, the J end lost 10 bases, and 15 bases lay between the germline ends. Sample: memory CD4+ T cells sorted from blood. Subset given: CD45RA-negative fraction. This TCR derives from a woman aged 25 to 45 in good health. This chain connects TRBV6-5 to TRBJ1-4, with D possibly being TRBD1 (5 bases). DNA of the CDR3: TGTGCCAGCAGATCCCGGGACTGGGGAAAACTGTTTTTT. Translation: CASRSRDWGKLFF.